This T cell receptor (beta chain) came from a study of graft-versus-host responses after intestinal transplantation. Germline assignment: CDR1 MNHNS and CDR2 SASEGT. V was cut by 2 bases and J by 3 bases, with 13 bases left in between. The CDR3 length is 15 residues. Whole-study findings and limits: Recipient marrow showed GvH clones, some seen first in ileum or blood.

On this clone: Its antigen is unidentified.

Sequencing used immunoSEQ multiplex PCR; TCRdb keeps in-frame clones, though not all of them. The sample holds tens of thousands of clones; 85% to 90% are singletons and the top ten take around 0.35%. The specimen was unstimulated CD4+ T cells sorted from spleen or lymph node cells, collected before intestinal transplant. The genes are TRBV6-1 and TRBJ1-1, with D unclear. This clonotype was obtained from a human donor who received an intestinal transplant. The CDR3 spells CASSESEGGDTEAFF. The DNA of the CDR3 is TGTGCCAGCAGTGAATCGGAGGGTGGGGACACTGAAGCTTTCTTT.